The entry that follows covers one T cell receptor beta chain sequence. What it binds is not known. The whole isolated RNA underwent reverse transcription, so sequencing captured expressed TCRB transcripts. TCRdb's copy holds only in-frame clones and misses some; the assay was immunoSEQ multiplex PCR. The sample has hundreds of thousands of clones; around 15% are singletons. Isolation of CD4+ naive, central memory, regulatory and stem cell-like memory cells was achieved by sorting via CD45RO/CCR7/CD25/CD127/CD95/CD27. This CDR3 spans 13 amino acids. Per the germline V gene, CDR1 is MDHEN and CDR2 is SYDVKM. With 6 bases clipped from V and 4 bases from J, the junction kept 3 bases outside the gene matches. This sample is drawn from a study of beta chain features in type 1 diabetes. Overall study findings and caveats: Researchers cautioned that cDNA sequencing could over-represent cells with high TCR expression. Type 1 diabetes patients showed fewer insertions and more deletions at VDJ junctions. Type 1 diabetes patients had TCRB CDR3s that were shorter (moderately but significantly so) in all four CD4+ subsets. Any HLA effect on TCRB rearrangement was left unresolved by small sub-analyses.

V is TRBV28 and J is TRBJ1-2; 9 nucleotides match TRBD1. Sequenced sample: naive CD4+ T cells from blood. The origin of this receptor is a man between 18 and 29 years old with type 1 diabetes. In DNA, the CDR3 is TGTGCCAGCAGCCTGACAGGGGGCTATGGCTACACCTTC. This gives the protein CASSLTGGYGYTF.